This entry lists 24 T cell receptor beta chains sequenced from one sample in a study of response to subunit inactivated influenza vaccine. TCRdb re-derived calls from the RT-PCR reads in MiXCR, one entry per CDR3 protein. The sample records roughly 460,000 distinct CDR3 sequences, around 9.9% being singletons. Sequenced here: PBMCs from blood, sampled 40 to 50 days after vaccination. Every receptor here comes from a middle-aged man who received an inactivated influenza vaccine.

The gene calls are TRBV20-1 and TRBJ1-2; 7 bases match TRBD1. With V trimmed by 4 bases and J by 0 bases, 8 bases remained unmatched. The germline CDR1 and CDR2 sequences are DFQATT and SNEGSKA (reference sequence). This CDR3 comprises 15 residues. The CDR3 spells CSAIPTGQANYGYTF. The CDR3 nucleotides are TGCAGTGCTATCCCTACAGGACAGGCTAACTATGGCTACACCTTC.

The chain combines TRBV11-3 with TRBJ2-1; D may be TRBD1 (5 bases). The CDR3 has 15 amino acids. From germline, CDR1 is SGHNT and CDR2 YENEEA. Trimming removed 5 bases from V and 3 bases from J, with 14 bases in between. The CDR3 coding sequence is TGTGCCAGCAGCGGGGCCCGGACAAACTACAATGAGCAGTTCTTC. Translation gives CASSGARTNYNEQFF.

The gene calls are TRBV20-1 and TRBJ1-2, with D possibly matching TRBD1 (5 bases). The CDR3 loop spans 12 amino acids. The V end lost 2 bases, the J end lost 5 bases, and 9 bases lay between the germline ends. CDR1 and CDR2 from the germline V gene are DFQATT and SNEGSKA (reference sequence). This CDR3 reads CSARKTDYGYTF. DNA for the CDR3: TGCAGTGCTAGAAAGACAGATTATGGCTACACCTTC.

The sample holds many counts of this clonotype. The genes are TRBV11-2 and TRBJ2-1, with 10 positions matching TRBD2. The CDR3 covers 19 residues. Germline V gives CDR1 SGHAT, CDR2 FQNNGV. The V gene end was trimmed by 0 bases and the J gene end by 0 bases; junction bases not matched to a gene: 8. The CDR3 protein is CASSLDASGGLSSYNEQFF. CDR3 in DNA: TGTGCCAGCAGCTTAGATGCTAGCGGGGGCCTTAGCTCCTACAATGAGCAGTTCTTC.

This clonotype was observed many times. The genes are TRBV7-2 and TRBJ2-1; the D is unclear. The V gene's germline CDR1 is SGHTA and CDR2 FQGNSA. The CDR3 spans 14 residues. Trimming cost V 0 bases and J 5 bases, with 8 bases left between them. The CDR3 here is CASSLARQDNEQFF. For the CDR3, the DNA is TGTGCCAGCAGCTTAGCTCGCCAGGACAATGAGCAGTTCTTC.

This clonotype was counted many times. The CDR3 DNA reads as TGCAGCGTCGACAGGGACCATGAGCAGTTCTTC. It translates to CSVDRDHEQFF. V gene TRBV29-1 combines with J gene TRBJ2-1; 7 bases fit TRBD1. J was trimmed by 8 bases and V by 6 bases; bases with no gene match: 4. The CDR3 extends over 11 amino acids. Germline CDR1 is SQVTM and CDR2 is ANQGSEA.

The chain links TRBV6-2 or TRBV6-3 to TRBJ2-1; D not resolved. Germline CDR1 reads MNHEY; CDR2 reads SVGEGT. There are 12 residues in the CDR3. V dropped 8 bases and J dropped 7 bases, with 12 bases sitting between them. CDR3 protein: CASRVSSNEQFF. CDR3 nucleotides: TGTGCCAGCCGGGTTAGCTCGAATGAGCAGTTCTTC.

This clonotype was seen ten or more times. The chain is built from TRBV5-1 and TRBJ2-7, with 7 positions matching TRBD1. This CDR3 region has 13 residues. V dropped 0 bases and J dropped 7; count of bases not matched to a gene: 4. Germline loops: CDR1 SGHRS, CDR2 YFSETQ. The CDR3 sequence: CASSLGQGGEQYF. CDR3 DNA sequence: TGCGCCAGCAGCTTGGGACAGGGCGGTGAGCAGTACTTC.

A few counts support this clonotype. This rearrangement joins TRBV10-3 to TRBJ2-5; weak D call: TRBD1 (6 bases). The length of the CDR3 is 13 residues. Germline CDR1 is ENHRY and CDR2 is SYGVKD. Trimming shortened V by 10 bases and J by 5 bases, and 17 bases separated the two germline ends. The CDR3 DNA reads as TGTGCCACCCGCGACAGGTTAATGGAGACCCAGTACTTC. This codes for CATRDRLMETQYF.

This rearrangement joins TRBV12-3 or TRBV12-4 to TRBJ2-1; possibly TRBD2 for D (5 bases). Trimming left V 5 bases short and J 8 bases short, with 19 bases between. The CDR3 has 15 residues. The chain's CDR3 is CASSRTRNIVYEQFF. The CDR3 DNA sequence: TGTGCCAGCAGTCGTACTAGGAACATCGTCTATGAGCAGTTCTTC.

The genes are TRBV24-1 and TRBJ2-3; a weak D match, TRBD1 (6 bases). Germline V gene lookup returns CDR1 KGHDR and CDR2 SFDVKD. Deletions cut 4 bases from V and 2 bases from J, with 12 bases between. The CDR3 runs 15 residues. The CDR3 nucleotides read TGTGCCACCAGTGAGCCGACAGGCCCCACAGATACGCAGTATTTT. Amino acids: CATSEPTGPTDTQYF.

In its sample, this clonotype was seen a few times. V usage is TRBV7-2 and J usage is TRBJ2-3; 10 positions agree with TRBD1. Germline lookup yields CDR1 SGHTA and CDR2 FQGNSA. The CDR3 sequence is 15 residues long. V shed 5 bases and J 3 bases; nucleotides not matched to a gene: 5. In nucleotides, the CDR3 is TGTGCCAGCAGCGCACTGGGACAGGGGACAGATACGCAGTATTTT. Amino acid sequence: CASSALGQGTDTQYF.

The table lists this clonotype with many counts. The V and J genes are TRBV5-5 and TRBJ1-1; the match to TRBD1 covers 7 bases. The germline gives CDR1 SGHKS, CDR2 YYEKEE (reference sequence). The V gene end was trimmed by 4 bases and the J gene end by 0 bases; junction bases not matched to a gene: 6. The CDR3 loop spans 15 amino acids. CDR3 sequence: CASSVGGQMNTEAFF. The CDR3 DNA reads TGTGCCAGCAGCGTGGGGGGACAGATGAACACTGAAGCTTTCTTT.

This clonotype has more than one count but fewer than ten. CDR3 sequence: CASSFPGQGYNEQFF. Here the CDR3 DNA reads TGTGCCAGCAGTTTTCCGGGACAGGGGTACAATGAGCAGTTCTTC. This chain connects TRBV12-3 or TRBV12-4 to TRBJ2-1; 10 nucleotides agree with TRBD1. There are 15 residues in the CDR3. Trimming took 3 bases from V and 4 from J; bases not matched to a gene: 3.

This clonotype has just a few counts. The chain has TRBV29-1 and TRBJ2-3; 9 bases are shared with TRBD2. Germline V lookup: CDR1 SQVTM, CDR2 ANQGSEA. The CDR3 covers 14 residues. V lost 8 bases, J lost 5 bases, and 11 bases stayed unmatched. CDR3 in amino acids: CSTVGSGGKDTQYF. The CDR3 DNA follows: TGCAGCACCGTGGGTAGCGGGGGAAAAGATACGCAGTATTTT.

This clonotype was picked up a small number of times. This chain joins TRBV3-1 and TRBJ1-2; 10 bases match TRBD1. In germline, CDR1 is LGHDT, CDR2 YNNKEL (reference sequence). The V and J ends lost 2 bases and 5 bases, in that order; junction bases with no gene match: 11. This CDR3 region has 17 residues. The chain's CDR3 is CASSQKAPGTGDYGYTF. The CDR3 nucleotides read TGTGCCAGCAGCCAAAAAGCCCCGGGGACAGGGGATTATGGCTACACCTTC.

This clonotype was counted a few times. V gene TRBV24-1 combines with J gene TRBJ2-1; 12 bases match TRBD2. Looked up from germline, CDR1 is KGHDR and CDR2 is SFDVKD. This CDR3 contains 17 residues. V shed 3 bases, J shed 3 bases, and the junction held 5 bases outside the gene matches. The CDR3 sequence: CATSDPTSGSVYNEQFF. The CDR3 DNA is TGTGCCACCAGTGATCCGACTAGCGGGAGTGTCTACAATGAGCAGTTCTTC.

This clonotype appeared a few times. This chain joins TRBV11-2 and TRBJ2-1; unclear D gene. The germline gives CDR1 SGHAT, CDR2 FQNNGV. The CDR3 sequence is 13 residues long. Trimming left V 4 bases short and J 9 bases short, with 13 bases between. CDR3 nucleotides: TGTGCCAGCAGCTCCCCGGCTCTTTCTGAGCAGTTCTTC. Its translation is CASSSPALSEQFF.

This clonotype was picked up a small number of times. The chain employs TRBV7-9 and TRBJ2-1, with D perhaps matching TRBD1 (5 bases). The CDR3 runs to 15 residues. Germline V gives CDR1 SEHNR, CDR2 FQNEAQ (reference sequence). Deletions cut 6 bases from V and 4 bases from J, with 16 bases between. CDR3: CASSPRQSPYNEQFF. CDR3 in DNA: TGTGCCAGCAGTCCCCGACAGAGCCCTTACAATGAGCAGTTCTTC.

In its sample, this clonotype was seen a few times. This chain connects TRBV5-1 to TRBJ1-1, with D perhaps TRBD1 (5 bases). Germline loops: CDR1 SGHRS, CDR2 YFSETQ. The CDR3 spans 14 residues. The V gene lost 3 bases and the J gene lost 1 base, with 10 bases spanning the gap. The DNA for the CDR3 is TGCGCCAGCAGCTCAAGTAGGGGGAACACTGAAGCTTTCTTT. Its protein product is CASSSSRGNTEAFF. Supplemented by reference TRBV5-1 and TRBJ1-1, the full variable domain reads KAGVTQTPRYLIKTRGQQVTLSCSPISGHRSVSWYQQTPGQGLQFLFEYFSETQRNKGNFPGRFSGRQFSNSRSEMNVSTLELGDSALYLCASSSSRGNTEAFFGQGTRLTVV.

This clonotype has just a few counts. The chain carries TRBV7-9 and TRBJ1-6; perhaps TRBD1 as D (5 bases). This CDR3 spans 15 amino acids. CDR1 SEHNR and CDR2 FQNEAQ come from the germline V gene (reference sequence). V shed 4 bases and J shed 10 bases, with 17 bases lying between them. CDR3 in amino acids: CASSSGGRVRSPLHF. The CDR3 bases are TGTGCCAGCAGCTCCGGGGGAAGGGTACGCTCACCCCTCCACTTT.

The rearrangement uses TRBV28 and TRBJ2-1; D might be TRBD2 (5 bases). Germline V gene lookup returns CDR1 MDHEN and CDR2 SYDVKM. The CDR3 covers 16 residues. The ends were cut back, 1 base at V and 5 bases at J, with 15 bases in the middle. The CDR3 coding sequence is TGTGCCAGCAGTTTATTAACCTGGAAGGGAGACAATGAGCAGTTCTTC. It specifies CASSLLTWKGDNEQFF.

The chain uses TRBV10-2 and TRBJ1-1, with unresolved D. The V and J ends lost 3 bases and 1 base respectively, with 6 bases between them. Looked up from germline, CDR1 is WSHSY and CDR2 is SAAADI. The CDR3 runs 13 residues. The CDR3 region has the DNA TGCGCCAGCAGTGACAGCACGAACACTGAAGCTTTCTTT. It is translated as CASSDSTNTEAFF.

The CDR3 nucleotides are TGTGCCAGCACCCTATTAAGACCGCGGACAGGGAATTCGGAGACCCAGTACTTC. It specifies CASTLLRPRTGNSETQYF. The chain recombines TRBV6-2 or TRBV6-3 with TRBJ2-5, with 8 positions matching TRBD1. Unmatched junction bases numbered 21, after V lost 7 bases and J lost 5 bases. The germline CDR1 and CDR2 sequences are MNHEY and SVGEGT. There are 18 residues in the CDR3.